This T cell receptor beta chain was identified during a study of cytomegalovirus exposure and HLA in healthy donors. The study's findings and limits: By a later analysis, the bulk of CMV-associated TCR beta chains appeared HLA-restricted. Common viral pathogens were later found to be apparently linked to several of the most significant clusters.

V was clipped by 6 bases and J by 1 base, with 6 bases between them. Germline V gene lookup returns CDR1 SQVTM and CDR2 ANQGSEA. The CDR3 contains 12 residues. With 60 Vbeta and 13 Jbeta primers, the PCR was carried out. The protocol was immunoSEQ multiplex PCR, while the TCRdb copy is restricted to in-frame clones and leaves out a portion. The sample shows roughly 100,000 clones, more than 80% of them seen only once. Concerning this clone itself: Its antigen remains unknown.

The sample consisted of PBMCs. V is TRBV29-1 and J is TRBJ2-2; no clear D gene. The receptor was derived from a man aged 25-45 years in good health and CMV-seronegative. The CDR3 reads CSVSVNTGELFF. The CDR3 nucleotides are TGCAGCGTCTCAGTGAACACCGGGGAGCTGTTTTTT.